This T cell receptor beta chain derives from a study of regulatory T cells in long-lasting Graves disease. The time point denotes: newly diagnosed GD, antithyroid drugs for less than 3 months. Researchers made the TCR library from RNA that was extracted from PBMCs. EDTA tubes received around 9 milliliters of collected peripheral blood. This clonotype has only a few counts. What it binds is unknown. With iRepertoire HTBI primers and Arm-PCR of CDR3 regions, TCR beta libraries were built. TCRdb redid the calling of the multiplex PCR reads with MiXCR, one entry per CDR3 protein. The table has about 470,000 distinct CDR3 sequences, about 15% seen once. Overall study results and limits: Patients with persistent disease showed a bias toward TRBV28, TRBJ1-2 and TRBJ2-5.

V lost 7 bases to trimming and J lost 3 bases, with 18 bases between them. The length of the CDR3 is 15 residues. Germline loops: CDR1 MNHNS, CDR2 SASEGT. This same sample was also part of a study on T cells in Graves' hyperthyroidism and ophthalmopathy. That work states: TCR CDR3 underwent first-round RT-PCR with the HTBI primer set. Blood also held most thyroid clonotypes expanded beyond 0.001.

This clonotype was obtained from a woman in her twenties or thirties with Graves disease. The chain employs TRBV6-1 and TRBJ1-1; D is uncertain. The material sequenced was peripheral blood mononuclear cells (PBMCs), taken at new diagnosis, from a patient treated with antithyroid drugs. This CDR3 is CASTTRGRQDTEAFF. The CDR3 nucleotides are TGTGCCAGCACCACCCGGGGTAGGCAGGACACTGAAGCTTTCTTT.